This T cell receptor (beta chain) stems from a study of cytomegalovirus exposure and HLA in healthy donors. General observations from the study: Confirmation in vitro established that three CMV-associated chains were specific for CMV antigens. In a later analysis, approximately 18,000 TCR beta sequences were associated with HLA alleles at 0.05 false discovery rate.

The PCR contained 60 Vbeta and 13 Jbeta primers. Assay used: immunoSEQ multiplex PCR; TCRdb lists only in-frame clones, some missing. Seen here are some 150,000 clones, 70% to 80% observed once, and the top ten hold approximately 8%. In germline, CDR1 is MDHEN, CDR2 SYDVKM. The trim removed 4 bases at V and 5 bases at J, leaving 7 bases unmatched. This CDR3 has 16 amino acids. Turning to this clone: Its antigen is as yet unknown.

The J gene is TRBJ1-4, the V gene TRBV28, with TRBD1 matching over 10 bases. The sequence was collected from a man aged 30 to 39 in good health and CMV-seropositive. Sequences were obtained from PBMCs. The CDR3 reads CASSSPGTGENEKLFF. CDR3 DNA sequence: TGTGCCAGCAGTTCCCCCGGGACAGGGGAGAATGAAAAACTGTTTTTT.